This entry features one T cell receptor (beta chain) sequence. This entry belongs to a study of control samples from healthy donors and cancer patients. The length of the CDR3 is 15 residues. CDR1 is LGHNT, CDR2 FRNRAP, per germline. V lost 5 bases, J lost 0 bases, and 6 bases stayed unmatched. Method: immunoSEQ multiplex PCR; TCRdb's copy keeps in-frame clones and lacks some. Of about 150,000 clones in the sample, about 91% were seen once. The clonotype was recovered from a man in his thirties or forties in good health. V gene TRBV12-5 combines with J gene TRBJ1-2, with 7 nucleotides matching TRBD1. The specimen was blood. The CDR3 coding sequence is TGTGCTAGTGGTCCCGGACAGGAGACTAACTATGGCTACACCTTC. Translation gives CASGPGQETNYGYTF.